The entry below gives a single T cell receptor beta chain sequence along with its context. The sample belongs to a study of blood T cell repertoires in COVID-19. Study as a whole: Some COVID-19 samples were acute and others convalescent; all came from the United States, Italy and Spain.

CDR1 and CDR2 from the germline V gene are LGHDT and YNNKEL (reference sequence). The V and J ends lost 0 bases and 3 bases respectively, with 8 bases between them. This CDR3 is built from 14 residues. Original data processing: Nucleated cell number was recorded as an estimate derived from reference gene primer amplification. TCRdb's table, derived via immunoSEQ multiplex PCR, lists solely in-frame clones and lacks some. V and J calls and clone size are copied from that table; D and trimming were computed from the DNA. The table lists around 190,000 clones, approximately 79% of them singletons. The receptor was derived from a woman in her fifties or sixties with acute or convalescent COVID-19. Material: peripheral blood. The rearrangement uses TRBV3-1 (or the pseudogene TRBV3-2) and TRBJ2-5; D is unresolved. For the CDR3, the DNA is TGTGCCAGCAGCCAAGATTTCTATGAAGAGACCCAGTACTTC. It is translated as CASSQDFYEETQYF.